The 8 T cell receptor beta chains below were found in one sample sequenced in a study of cytomegalovirus exposure and HLA in healthy donors listed by TCRdb under 2017. Libraries came from the immunoSEQ multiplex PCR assay. For the multiplex PCR, a mixture combining 60 forward primers for TCR Vbeta segments and 13 reverse primers for TCR Jbeta segments was used. In TCRdb, the immuneACCESS table is reduced to in-frame sequences with V and J assigned. These tables do not hold every clone; where another copy was compared, an unresolved V gene accounts for under half, and the others remain unexplained. The sample table records around 99,000 clones; 63% of these occur just once. The biggest ten clones account for 6% to 6.5% of the sample. Input material: PBMCs. The receptors shown here come from a woman aged 25 to 39 in good health and CMV-seronegative.

The CDR3 nucleotides read TGCGCCAGCAGTGAGTCACGGGGCTATGGCTACACCTTC. Translation: CASSESRGYGYTF. The rearrangement joins TRBV10-2 to TRBJ1-2; D is unresolved. Germline V gene data show CDR1 as WSHSY and CDR2 as SAAADI. V shed 0 bases and J shed 4 bases, with 6 bases lying between them. This CDR3 region has 13 residues.

The genes are TRBV7-9 and TRBJ1-1, with 9 bases matching TRBD1. Germline V gene data show CDR1 as SEHNR and CDR2 as FQNEAQ (reference sequence). The CDR3 is made up of 17 amino acids. V was pared by 4 bases and J by 0 bases, with 9 bases of the junction left unmatched. CDR3 coding DNA: TGTGCCAGCAGCTCTCGACAGGGGGGGTCCTTGAACACTGAAGCTTTCTTT. Protein product: CASSSRQGGSLNTEAFF.

The rearrangement uses TRBV4-1 and TRBJ2-3; D perhaps matches TRBD1 (5 bases). The CDR3 is 14 residues long. Germline V gene data show CDR1 as MGHRA and CDR2 as YSYEKL. V was shortened by 7 bases and J by 2 bases, with 13 bases between the two germline ends. In DNA form, the CDR3 reads TGCGCCAGCAAGAAGGCAGGGCTCACAGATACGCAGTATTTT. It translates to CASKKAGLTDTQYF.

This clone showed up just a few times. V gene TRBV7-9 combines with J gene TRBJ2-1; TRBD2 matches at 9 bases. Germline lookup yields CDR1 SEHNR and CDR2 FQNEAQ (reference sequence). V shed 6 bases and J 6 bases; nucleotides not matched to a gene: 15. The CDR3 loop spans 17 amino acids. CDR3 in DNA: TGTGCCAGCAGAACCGAGGGACTAGCCCTGATGGGCAATGAGCAGTTCTTC. This sequence encodes CASRTEGLALMGNEQFF.

As DNA, the CDR3 is TGCGCCAGCTGGGGAGTAGCGGGGGACAATGAGCAGTTCTTC. This sequence encodes CASWGVAGDNEQFF. This chain joins TRBV10-2 and TRBJ2-1; 9 nucleotides agree with TRBD2. The CDR3 covers 14 residues. With 8 bases clipped from V and 5 bases from J, the junction kept 7 bases outside the gene matches. CDR1 is WSHSY and CDR2 is SAAADI in the germline V gene.

In its sample, this clone was seen a few times. The gene calls are TRBV5-1 and TRBJ2-7; TRBD2 matches at 10 bases. From germline, CDR1 is SGHRS and CDR2 YFSETQ. This CDR3 has 17 residues. With V trimmed by 3 bases and J by 0 bases, 9 bases remained unmatched. In nucleotides, the CDR3 is TGCGCCAGCAGCTCGGCGGGTAGCGGGGGGCCCTCCTACGAGCAGTACTTC. Translated: CASSSAGSGGPSYEQYF.

This chain uses TRBV7-2 with TRBJ2-7, with D unclear. CDR1 SGHTA and CDR2 FQGNSA come from the germline V gene. The CDR3 length is 13 residues. The V end lost 7 bases, the J end lost 3 bases, and 13 bases lay between the germline ends. The CDR3 loop reads CASTLPSNYEQYF. The CDR3 nucleotides read TGTGCCAGCACGCTCCCCTCTAACTACGAGCAGTACTTC.

A remark on this clone: The sample contains more than one DNA sequence encoding this CDR3. This chain joins TRBV15 and TRBJ2-7; 9 bases fit TRBD1. Germline V lookup: CDR1 LNHNV, CDR2 YYDKDF (reference sequence). The CDR3 totals 12 residues. The J segment lost 7 bases and the V segment lost 11 bases, leaving 9 bases of the junction unmatched. This chain's CDR3 is CASGTGRYEQYF. The CDR3, as DNA: TGTGCCTCAGGGACAGGGAGATATGAGCAGTACTTC.